This entry lists 26 T cell receptor beta chains sequenced from one sample in a study of cytomegalovirus exposure and HLA in healthy donors. The PCR made use of 60 Vbeta and 13 Jbeta primers. The data were produced by immunoSEQ multiplex PCR, yet TCRdb's version contains in-frame clones alone and is incomplete. This sample yields 150,000 to 200,000 clones, of which more than 65% are seen a single time; 1.5% to 2% belongs to the top ten. The sample consisted of PBMCs. These receptors all stem from a woman aged 25 to 45 in good health and CMV-seronegative.

The genes are TRBV9 and TRBJ2-7, with a weak D call TRBD2 (5 bases). CDR1 is SGDLS, CDR2 YYNGEE, per germline. Trimming left V 1 base short and J 5 bases short, with 10 bases between. The CDR3 has 13 amino acids. DNA for the CDR3: TGTGCCAGCAGCGTATCGATGAGGGACGAGCAGTACTTC. Its translation: CASSVSMRDEQYF. Combining the CDR3 with reference TRBV9 and TRBJ2-7 gives the whole variable domain DSGVTQTPKHLITATGQRVTLRCSPRSGDLSVYWYQQSLDQGLQFLIQYYNGEERAKGNILERFSAQQFPDLHSELNLSSLELGDSALYFCASSVSMRDEQYFGPGTRLTVT.

Only one count was recorded for this clone. The chain combines TRBV2 with TRBJ1-1, with TRBD1 matching 7 bases. Losses at the gene ends were 7 bases for V and 6 bases for J; bases not matched to a gene: 11. The CDR3 runs 14 residues. Germline V lookup: CDR1 SNHLY, CDR2 FYNNEI. The CDR3 loop reads CASKPTGTSAEAFF. The CDR3 coding sequence is TGTGCCAGCAAACCGACAGGGACGAGCGCTGAAGCTTTCTTT.

This clone was seen a few times. V usage is TRBV5-1 and J usage is TRBJ2-1; the match to TRBD2 covers 9 bases. Germline loops: CDR1 SGHRS, CDR2 YFSETQ. The CDR3 has 14 residues. V gave up 4 bases and J gave up 5 bases; unmatched junction bases: 4. The CDR3 sequence: CASSRAGGNNEQFF. In DNA, the CDR3 is TGCGCCAGCAGCCGGGCGGGGGGGAACAATGAGCAGTTCTTC.

This clone was seen a handful of times. This chain connects TRBV5-6 to TRBJ1-2, with a weak D call TRBD1 (6 bases). The germline V gene has CDR1 SGHDT and CDR2 YYEEEE. CDR3 size: 12 residues. V was pared by 7 bases and J by 2 bases, with 9 bases between. DNA of the CDR3: TGTGCCAGCCTAACAGGGAACTATGGCTACACCTTC. Translation: CASLTGNYGYTF.

This chain connects TRBV5-1 to TRBJ2-1; D possibly corresponds to TRBD2 (7 bases). Germline V CDR1 and CDR2: SGHRS, YFSETQ. This CDR3 spans 15 amino acids. V shed 4 bases and J shed 8 bases, with 19 bases lying between them. The CDR3 DNA is TGCGCCAGCAGCCCCGGACTAGAAGGGGGGGATGAGCAGTTCTTC. Protein sequence: CASSPGLEGGDEQFF.

V gene TRBV10-3 combines with J gene TRBJ2-5; D uncertain. CDR1 is ENHRY and CDR2 is SYGVKD in the germline V gene. The CDR3 has 13 amino acids. Trimming cost V 7 bases and J 1 base, with 10 bases left between them. CDR3 in DNA: TGTGCCATCACCCCTCGGGTCCAAGAGACCCAGTACTTC. It yields the protein CAITPRVQETQYF.

The chain has TRBV7-8 and TRBJ2-7, with TRBD2 matching 12 bases. Germline V lookup: CDR1 SGHVS, CDR2 FQNEAQ. This CDR3 is built from 18 residues. V was clipped by 4 bases and J by 9 bases; unmatched bases: 19. CDR3 in DNA: TGTGCCAGCAGCTGGGTGCTAGCGGGAGGGCCGTCTATCTTCGGGCAGTACTTC. Translated, it gives CASSWVLAGGPSIFGQYF.

The chain has TRBV7-2 and TRBJ2-3, with TRBD2 matching 12 bases. This CDR3 has 19 amino acids. Germline V gene data show CDR1 as SGHTA and CDR2 as FQGNSA. V shed 5 bases, J shed 0 bases, and the junction held 12 bases outside the gene matches. The CDR3 nucleotides are TGTGCCAGCAGCCCATATACTAGCGGGGGGATCTTTAGCACAGATACGCAGTATTTT. Translated, it gives CASSPYTSGGIFSTDTQYF.

This chain joins TRBV11-2 and TRBJ1-2; weak D call: TRBD1 (5 bases). Between the trimmed V and J ends, which lost 1 base and 5 bases, there was a span of 14 bases. This CDR3 comprises 15 residues. From germline, CDR1 is SGHAT and CDR2 FQNNGV. In DNA, the CDR3 is TGTGCCAGCAGCTTAGTTACAGGAGGGGTATATGGCTACACCTTC. It codes for CASSLVTGGVYGYTF.

The chain employs TRBV7-2 and TRBJ2-5; D perhaps matches TRBD1 (5 bases). Looked up from germline, CDR1 is SGHTA and CDR2 is FQGNSA. V was cut by 4 bases and J by 5 bases, with 17 bases left in between. The length of the CDR3 is 15 residues. The CDR3 region has the DNA TGTGCCAGCAGCTCAAAACAGGTTTTGGGGGAGACCCAGTACTTC. It codes for CASSSKQVLGETQYF.

V usage is TRBV4-1 and J usage is TRBJ1-1; 9 nucleotides agree with TRBD1. Germline V gene lookup returns CDR1 MGHRA and CDR2 YSYEKL. V was clipped by 4 bases and J by 6 bases; unmatched bases: 6. This CDR3 spans 14 amino acids. CDR3 in amino acids: CASSLGTGWSEAFF. CDR3 in DNA: TGCGCCAGCAGCCTAGGGACAGGGTGGTCTGAAGCTTTCTTT.

The sample holds one count of this clone. The chain carries TRBV4-1 and TRBJ2-3, with TRBD2 as a possible D gene (5 bases). V was trimmed by 6 bases and J by 2 bases, leaving 15 bases between them. The CDR3 runs 15 residues. CDR1 is MGHRA and CDR2 is YSYEKL in the germline V gene. In nucleotides, the CDR3 is TGCGCCAGCAGTTTTGGGCGGGCGATCACAGATACGCAGTATTTT. Protein sequence: CASSFGRAITDTQYF.

The chain combines TRBV4-2 with TRBJ2-1; possible D gene TRBD2, 7 bases. The CDR3 covers 14 residues. Trimming removed 4 bases at V and 6 bases at J, with 13 bases between. Germline CDR1 and CDR2: LGHNA and YNFKEQ. The CDR3 region is CASSRGGRSNEQFF. In nucleotides, the CDR3 is TGTGCCAGCAGCCGGGGGGGGCGGAGCAATGAGCAGTTCTTC.

Ten or more counts support this clone. The chain couples TRBV11-2 to TRBJ1-1; D is unclear. The length of the CDR3 is 15 residues. Germline V gene data show CDR1 as SGHAT and CDR2 as FQNNGV. The V and J ends lost 2 bases and 1 base respectively, with 11 bases between them. The CDR3, as DNA: TGTGCCAGCAGCTTACAGTCCCAGCGGAACACTGAAGCTTTCTTT. Translation: CASSLQSQRNTEAFF.

The CDR3 sequence is CASSLEQGVRETQYF. The DNA for the CDR3 is TGCGCCAGCAGCTTGGAACAGGGCGTTCGAGAGACCCAGTACTTC. V gene TRBV5-1 combines with J gene TRBJ2-5; D is possibly TRBD1 (6 bases). Trimming pared 0 bases from V and 4 bases from J, leaving 13 bases between. This CDR3 comprises 15 residues. Germline CDR1 reads SGHRS; CDR2 reads YFSETQ.

The CDR3 spells CASRGLAGVYEQYF. The CDR3 DNA is TGTGCCAGCAGAGGACTAGCGGGAGTCTACGAGCAGTACTTC. The chain links TRBV6-5 to TRBJ2-7; 13 bases are shared with TRBD2. This CDR3 is built from 14 residues. V lost 6 bases, J lost 3 bases, and 2 bases stayed unmatched. Germline CDR1 MNHEY, CDR2 SVGAGI.

The chain is built from TRBV5-1 and TRBJ1-2; 7 bases map to TRBD1. The V gene end was trimmed by 8 bases and the J gene end by 8 bases; junction bases not matched to a gene: 9. Germline V gives CDR1 SGHRS, CDR2 YFSETQ. This CDR3 is built from 12 residues. CDR3 sequence (DNA): TGCGCCAGTTCGTCTGGGACAGAAGGCTACACCTTC. Protein sequence: CASSSGTEGYTF.

The chain joins TRBV9 to TRBJ2-1; maybe TRBD2 (7 bases). Germline CDR1 SGDLS, CDR2 YYNGEE. The CDR3 consists of 14 residues. V lost 0 bases and J lost 8, with 12 bases in between. CDR3 region: CASSVASGGDEQFF. The CDR3 nucleotides read TGTGCCAGCAGCGTAGCATCGGGGGGCGATGAGCAGTTCTTC.

The chain is built from TRBV4-1 and TRBJ2-5; 12 bases match TRBD2. The J call may be mistaken, given a closer DNA end match to TRBJ2-7. The germline gives CDR1 MGHRA, CDR2 YSYEKL. The length of the CDR3 is 15 residues. The CDR3 DNA reads TGCGCCAGCAGCCGCGGACTAGCGGGGACCTACGAGCAGTACTTC. It specifies CASSRGLAGTYEQYF.

The chain carries TRBV4-3 and TRBJ2-3, with a possible D match to TRBD1 (5 bases). V dropped 5 bases and J dropped 6 bases, with 12 bases sitting between them. Germline-derived CDR1 and CDR2 are LGHNA and YSLEER. The CDR3 extends over 13 amino acids. CDR3 region: CASSNQKGDTQYF. The CDR3, as DNA: TGCGCCAGCAGCAACCAAAAGGGGGATACGCAGTATTTT.

This rearrangement joins TRBV9 to TRBJ2-1, with TRBD2 matching 8 bases. Germline CDR1 is SGDLS and CDR2 is YYNGEE. The CDR3 length is 16 residues. The V and J ends lost 4 bases and 0 bases, in that order; junction bases with no gene match: 6. CDR3 DNA: TGTGCCAGCAGCTTCAGCACTAGCGGCTCCTACAATGAGCAGTTCTTC. Protein sequence: CASSFSTSGSYNEQFF.

This chain uses TRBV7-2 with TRBJ2-3; D is perhaps TRBD2 (5 bases). Looked up from germline, CDR1 is SGHTA and CDR2 is FQGNSA. The CDR3 contains 17 residues. The germline V and J ends were trimmed by 1 base and 3 bases, with 17 bases remaining between them. CDR3 sequence (DNA): TGTGCCAGCAGCTTAGGATCGGGGATCGTTCTAACAGATACGCAGTATTTT. It codes for CASSLGSGIVLTDTQYF.

This clone has a handful of counts. The chain is built from TRBV6-1 and TRBJ2-3; D perhaps matches TRBD2 (6 bases). Looked up from germline, CDR1 is MNHNS and CDR2 is SASEGT. The CDR3 consists of 15 residues. Trimming left V 3 bases short and J 0 bases short, with 10 bases between. CDR3 coding DNA: TGTGCCAGCAGTGATCCAGGGACTAGCACAGATACGCAGTATTTT. This gives the protein CASSDPGTSTDTQYF.

The chain recombines TRBV6-5 with TRBJ2-5, with 11 nucleotides matching TRBD2. CDR1 MNHEY and CDR2 SVGAGI come from the germline V gene. Unmatched junction bases numbered 0, after V lost 6 bases and J lost 3 bases. The CDR3 spans 13 residues. The CDR3 bases are TGTGCCAGCAGGACTAGCGGGGAAGAGACCCAGTACTTC. Translation gives CASRTSGEETQYF.

V is TRBV7-9 and J is TRBJ2-7; 9 bases fit TRBD1. There are 15 residues in the CDR3. Germline V lookup: CDR1 SEHNR, CDR2 FQNEAQ (reference sequence). V trimming: 3 bases; J trimming: 7 bases; junction bases outside the gene matches: 10. CDR3 sequence reads: CASSLTGQGSGEQYF. DNA of the CDR3: TGTGCCAGCAGCTTGACCGGACAGGGGTCAGGAGAGCAGTACTTC.

CDR3 coding DNA: TGTGCCTGGGGCGGGCCGACAGGGGGCTTCAATCAGCCCCAGCATTTT. Its translation: CAWGGPTGGFNQPQHF. The chain has TRBV30 and TRBJ1-5, with 10 bases lining up with TRBD1. Germline assignment: CDR1 GTSNPN and CDR2 SVGIG (reference sequence). The CDR3 consists of 16 residues. V shed 5 bases, J shed 3 bases, and the junction held 10 bases outside the gene matches.